The clone carrying this T cell receptor (beta chain) was seen a few times. Its antigen is not known. For the second PCR, which ran for roughly 6 to 11 cycles, a sample-barcoded 5' primer and a J-beta primer mix were used. From the 5' RACE reads, TCRdb called clonotypes with MiXCR, one entry per CDR3 protein. In the table there are almost 800,000 distinct CDR3 sequences, roughly 50% of which are singletons. This specimen comes from a study of blood T cells in healthy people across ages. Study context: Per two T cells, template switching captured roughly one barcoded beta molecule.

With 6 bases removed from V and 5 bases from J, the gap between germline ends came to 14 bases. The CDR3 loop spans 14 amino acids. General study points: Considered underestimates were the diversity estimates obtained from one million T cells.

The chain recombines TRBV12-3 or TRBV12-4 with TRBJ2-1; possible D gene TRBD2, 5 bases. Sequenced: blood. The clonotype originates from a man aged 25 to 45 in good health. The CDR3: CASRPPGWNNEQFF. In nucleotides, the CDR3 is TGTGCCAGCAGGCCTCCGGGGTGGAACAATGAGCAGTTCTTC.